The entry below gives a single T cell receptor beta chain sequence along with its context. Its antigen remains unknown. The data were taken from a study of early T cells in non-severe SARS-CoV-2 infection. TCRdb itself ran the 5' RACE reads through MiXCR, one entry per CDR3 protein. In the table there are tens of thousands of distinct CDR3 sequences, less than 20% of which are singletons. CDR3 length equals 14 residues. The germline CDR1 and CDR2 sequences are KGHDR and SFDVKD. Trimming pared 6 bases from V and 5 bases from J, leaving 13 bases between. Study outcomes and limitations: There was a bias toward anti-spike CD8 responses in VDJdb matching, which missed private and CD4 specificities.

Sequenced material: whole blood. The genes are TRBV24-1 and TRBJ1-5, with D tentatively TRBD1 (6 bases). This TCR was sampled from an adult who was a healthcare worker with PCR-confirmed SARS-CoV-2 infection or an uninfected control (not recorded which). CDR3: CATSPLGADQPQHF. The CDR3 coding sequence is TGTGCCACCAGTCCATTGGGGGCGGATCAGCCCCAGCATTTT.